This TCR beta chain originates from a study of blood T cell repertoires in COVID-19. The CDR3 has 15 residues. Losses at the gene ends were 3 bases for V and 8 bases for J; bases not matched to a gene: 12. In germline, CDR1 is SGDLS, CDR2 YYNGEE. TCRdb keeps only in-frame clones here, not all; method: immunoSEQ multiplex PCR. The sample holds around 300,000 clones, 88% seen once. This clonotype was obtained from a woman between 50 and 59 years old with active or convalescent COVID-19. V and J are TRBV9 and TRBJ2-3; 7 bases are a match to TRBD2. Sequencing was carried out using peripheral blood. DNA of the CDR3: TGTGCCAGCAGCGCGACGGGAGGAGGGGACGGTACGCAGTATTTT. Protein: CASSATGGGDGTQYF.